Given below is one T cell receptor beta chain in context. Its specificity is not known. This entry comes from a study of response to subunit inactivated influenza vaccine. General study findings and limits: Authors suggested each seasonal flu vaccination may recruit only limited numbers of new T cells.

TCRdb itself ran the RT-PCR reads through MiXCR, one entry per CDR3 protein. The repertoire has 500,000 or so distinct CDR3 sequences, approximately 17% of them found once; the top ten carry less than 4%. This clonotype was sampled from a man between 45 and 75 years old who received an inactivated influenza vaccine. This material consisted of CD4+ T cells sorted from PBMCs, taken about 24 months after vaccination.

CDR3 sequence: CASSSGRGTGETQYF. In DNA form, the CDR3 reads TGTGCCAGCAGCAGCGGGAGGGGTACCGGAGAGACCCAGTACTTC. This chain uses TRBV2 with TRBJ2-5; 10 bases map to TRBD2. The V segment lost 6 bases and the J segment 4 bases; nucleotides outside the gene matches: 8. The germline gives CDR1 SNHLY, CDR2 FYNNEI. This CDR3 is 15 amino acids long.